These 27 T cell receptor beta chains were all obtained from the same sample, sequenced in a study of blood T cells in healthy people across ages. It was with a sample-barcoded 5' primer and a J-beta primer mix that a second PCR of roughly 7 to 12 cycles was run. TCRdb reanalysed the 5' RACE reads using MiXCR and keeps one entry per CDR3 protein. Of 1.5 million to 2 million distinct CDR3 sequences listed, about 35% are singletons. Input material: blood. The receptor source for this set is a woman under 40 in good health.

CDR3 coding DNA: TGTGCCAGCAGTGGGGGGGACCTCAATGAGCAGTTCTTC. It is translated as CASSGGDLNEQFF. The chain is built from TRBV6-1 and TRBJ2-1; tentative D call: TRBD2 (6 bases). Germline V lookup: CDR1 MNHNS, CDR2 SASEGT. The CDR3 contains 13 residues. V dropped 4 bases and J dropped 6 bases, with 10 bases sitting between them.

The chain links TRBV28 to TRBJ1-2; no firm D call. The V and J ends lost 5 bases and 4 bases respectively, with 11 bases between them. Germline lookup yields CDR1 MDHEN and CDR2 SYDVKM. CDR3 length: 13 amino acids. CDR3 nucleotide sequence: TGTGCCAGCAGTGTACAGAGAGCCTATGGCTACACCTTC. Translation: CASSVQRAYGYTF.

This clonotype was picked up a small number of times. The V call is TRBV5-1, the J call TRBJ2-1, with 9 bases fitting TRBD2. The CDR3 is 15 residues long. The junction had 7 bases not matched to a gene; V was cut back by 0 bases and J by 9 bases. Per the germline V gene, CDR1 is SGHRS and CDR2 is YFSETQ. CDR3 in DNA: TGCGCCAGCAGCTTGGTGTCTAGCGGGGAGGTTGAGCAGTTCTTC. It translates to CASSLVSSGEVEQFF.

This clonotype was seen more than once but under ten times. Written as DNA, the CDR3 is TGTGCCAGCACCCAAGGGGGCTCGGGAGCTTTCTTT. Protein sequence: CASTQGGSGAFF. The gene calls are TRBV12-3 or TRBV12-4 and TRBJ1-1, with 7 bases fitting TRBD1. Trimming took 7 bases from V and 10 from J; bases not matched to a gene: 9. This CDR3 is built from 12 residues.

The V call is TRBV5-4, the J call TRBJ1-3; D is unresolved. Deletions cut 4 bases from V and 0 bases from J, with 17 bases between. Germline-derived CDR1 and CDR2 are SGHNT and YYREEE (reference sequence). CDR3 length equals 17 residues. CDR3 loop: CASSPGAGLVSGNTIYF. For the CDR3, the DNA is TGTGCCAGCAGCCCCGGAGCGGGGTTGGTCTCTGGAAACACCATATATTTT.

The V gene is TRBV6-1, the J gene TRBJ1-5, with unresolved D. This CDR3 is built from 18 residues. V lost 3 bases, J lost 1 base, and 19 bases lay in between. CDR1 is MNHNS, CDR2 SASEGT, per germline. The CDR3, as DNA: TGTGCCAGCAGTGATTACGTGGCCACCAACTGGAGCAATCAGCCCCAGCATTTT. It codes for CASSDYVATNWSNQPQHF.

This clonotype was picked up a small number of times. CDR3 loop: CASSPIGGNYNEQFF. The CDR3 DNA is TGTGCCAGTAGTCCCATAGGCGGCAACTACAATGAGCAGTTCTTC. The chain links TRBV19 to TRBJ2-1; no clear D gene. The length of the CDR3 is 15 residues. Germline assignment: CDR1 LNHDA and CDR2 SQIVND (reference sequence). Between the trimmed V and J ends, which lost 5 bases and 3 bases, there was a span of 14 bases.

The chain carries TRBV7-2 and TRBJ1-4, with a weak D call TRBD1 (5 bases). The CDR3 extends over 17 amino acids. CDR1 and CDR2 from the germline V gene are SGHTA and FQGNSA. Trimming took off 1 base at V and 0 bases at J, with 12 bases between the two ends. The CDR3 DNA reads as TGTGCCAGCAGCTTAGACCTGATCAGGGCAACTAATGAAAAACTGTTTTTT. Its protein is CASSLDLIRATNEKLFF.

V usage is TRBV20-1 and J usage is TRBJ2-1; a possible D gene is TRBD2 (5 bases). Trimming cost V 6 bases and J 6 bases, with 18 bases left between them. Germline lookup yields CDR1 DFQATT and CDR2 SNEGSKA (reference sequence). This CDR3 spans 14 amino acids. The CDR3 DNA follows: TGCAGTGCCGCCCCTCTAGCTCTAAGCAATGAGCAGTTCTTC. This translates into CSAAPLALSNEQFF.

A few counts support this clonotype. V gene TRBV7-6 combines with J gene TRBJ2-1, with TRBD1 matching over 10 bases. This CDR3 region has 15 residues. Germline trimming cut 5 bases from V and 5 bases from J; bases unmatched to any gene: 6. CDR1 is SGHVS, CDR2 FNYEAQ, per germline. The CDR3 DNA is TGTGCCAGCAGCAGACAGGGGGCAATGGACAATGAGCAGTTCTTC. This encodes CASSRQGAMDNEQFF.

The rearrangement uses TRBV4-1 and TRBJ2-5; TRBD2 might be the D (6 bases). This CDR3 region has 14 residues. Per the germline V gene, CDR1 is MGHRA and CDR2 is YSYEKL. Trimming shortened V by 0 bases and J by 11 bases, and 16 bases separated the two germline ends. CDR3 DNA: TGCGCCAGCAGCCAAGATGTAAGCGGGCTAGGGCAGTACTTC. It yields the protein CASSQDVSGLGQYF.

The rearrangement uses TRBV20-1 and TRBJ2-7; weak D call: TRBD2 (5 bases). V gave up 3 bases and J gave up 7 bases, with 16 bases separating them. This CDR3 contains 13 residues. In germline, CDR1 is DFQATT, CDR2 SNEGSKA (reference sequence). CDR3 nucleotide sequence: TGCAGTGCTAGTCTCCCGACTAACAATGAGCAGTACTTC. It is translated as CSASLPTNNEQYF.

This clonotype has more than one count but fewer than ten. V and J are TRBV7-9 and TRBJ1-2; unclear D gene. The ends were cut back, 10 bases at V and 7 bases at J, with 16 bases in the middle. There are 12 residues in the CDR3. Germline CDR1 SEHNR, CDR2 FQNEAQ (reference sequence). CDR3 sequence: CATRRGAGGYTF. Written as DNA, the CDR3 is TGTGCCACCAGGCGGGGTGCTGGTGGCTACACCTTC.

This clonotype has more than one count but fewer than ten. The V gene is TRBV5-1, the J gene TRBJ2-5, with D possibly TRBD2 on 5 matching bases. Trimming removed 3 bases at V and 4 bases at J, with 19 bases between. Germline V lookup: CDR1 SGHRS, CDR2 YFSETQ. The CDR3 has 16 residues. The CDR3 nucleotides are TGCGCCAGCAGCTCTAGTGTTGTCTCCGCGGGAGAGACCCAGTACTTC. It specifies CASSSSVVSAGETQYF.

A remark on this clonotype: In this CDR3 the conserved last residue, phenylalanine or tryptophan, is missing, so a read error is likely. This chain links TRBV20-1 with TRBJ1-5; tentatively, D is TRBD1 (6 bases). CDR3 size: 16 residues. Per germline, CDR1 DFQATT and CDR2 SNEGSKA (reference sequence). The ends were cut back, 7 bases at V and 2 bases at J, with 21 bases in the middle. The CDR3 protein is CSVRRDNESGNQPQHL. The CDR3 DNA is TGCAGTGTACGCCGGGACAACGAGTCTGGCAATCAGCCCCAGCATCTT.

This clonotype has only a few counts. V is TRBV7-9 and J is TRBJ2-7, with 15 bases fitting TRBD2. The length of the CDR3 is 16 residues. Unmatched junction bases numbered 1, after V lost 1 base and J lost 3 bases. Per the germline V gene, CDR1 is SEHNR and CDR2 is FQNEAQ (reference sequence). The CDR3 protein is CASSLEGLAGGYEQYF. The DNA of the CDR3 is TGTGCCAGCAGCTTAGAGGGACTAGCGGGGGGCTACGAGCAGTACTTC.

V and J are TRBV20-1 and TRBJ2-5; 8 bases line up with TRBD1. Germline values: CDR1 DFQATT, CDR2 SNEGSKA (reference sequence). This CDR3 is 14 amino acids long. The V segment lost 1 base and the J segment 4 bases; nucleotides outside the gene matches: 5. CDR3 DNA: TGCAGTGCTAGAGGGGACGGGACAGGAGAGACCCAGTACTTC. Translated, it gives CSARGDGTGETQYF.

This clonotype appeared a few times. The CDR3 coding sequence is TGTGCCAGCAGCTCCATTAGCGGGGGGCCCCAAGAGACCCAGTACTTC. Translating gives CASSSISGGPQETQYF. The chain recombines TRBV5-5 with TRBJ2-5, with 10 bases matching TRBD2. The V and J ends lost 3 bases and 1 base, in that order; junction bases with no gene match: 6. Per the germline V gene, CDR1 is SGHKS and CDR2 is YYEKEE (reference sequence). The CDR3 has 16 amino acids.

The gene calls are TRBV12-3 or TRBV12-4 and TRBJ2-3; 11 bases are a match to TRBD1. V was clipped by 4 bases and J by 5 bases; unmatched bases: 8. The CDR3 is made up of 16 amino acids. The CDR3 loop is CASSSSRTGGGDTQYF. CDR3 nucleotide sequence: TGTGCCAGCAGTTCGTCTAGGACAGGGGGCGGAGATACGCAGTATTTT.

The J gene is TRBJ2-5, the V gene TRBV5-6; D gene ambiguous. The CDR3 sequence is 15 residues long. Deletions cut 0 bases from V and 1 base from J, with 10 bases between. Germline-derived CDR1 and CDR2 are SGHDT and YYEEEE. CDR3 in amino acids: CASSLGSLGQETQYF. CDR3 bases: TGTGCCAGCAGCTTGGGGAGCCTAGGCCAAGAGACCCAGTACTTC.

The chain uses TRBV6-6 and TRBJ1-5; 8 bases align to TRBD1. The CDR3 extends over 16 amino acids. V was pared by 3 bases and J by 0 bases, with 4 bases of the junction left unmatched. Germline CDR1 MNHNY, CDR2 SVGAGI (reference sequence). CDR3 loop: CASSYGQGDSNQPQHF. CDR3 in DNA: TGTGCCAGCAGTTATGGACAGGGCGATAGCAATCAGCCCCAGCATTTT.

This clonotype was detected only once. The CDR3 spells CASSEGTGKGQPQHF. The CDR3 nucleotides read TGTGCCAGCAGTGAGGGGACAGGGAAGGGACAGCCCCAGCATTTT. J is TRBJ1-5 and V is TRBV2, with 9 bases lining up with TRBD1. CDR3 length: 15 amino acids. In germline, CDR1 is SNHLY, CDR2 FYNNEI. V lost 3 bases, J lost 7 bases, and 7 bases stayed unmatched.

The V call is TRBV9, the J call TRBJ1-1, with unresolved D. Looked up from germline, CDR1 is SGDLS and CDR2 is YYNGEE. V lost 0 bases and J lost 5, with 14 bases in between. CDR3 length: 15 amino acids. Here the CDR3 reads CASSVVQTPGTEAFF. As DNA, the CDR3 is TGTGCCAGCAGCGTAGTACAAACCCCTGGGACTGAAGCTTTCTTT.

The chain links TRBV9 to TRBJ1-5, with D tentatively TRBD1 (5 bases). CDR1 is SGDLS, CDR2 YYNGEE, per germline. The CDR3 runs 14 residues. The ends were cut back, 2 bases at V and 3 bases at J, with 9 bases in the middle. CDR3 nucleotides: TGTGCCAGCAGCGTTTGGGGGTCCAATCAGCCCCAGCATTTT. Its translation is CASSVWGSNQPQHF.

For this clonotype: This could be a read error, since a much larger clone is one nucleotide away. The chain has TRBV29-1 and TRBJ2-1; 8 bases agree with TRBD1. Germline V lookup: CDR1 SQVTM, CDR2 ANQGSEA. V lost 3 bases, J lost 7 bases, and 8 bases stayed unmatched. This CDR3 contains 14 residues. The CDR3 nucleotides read TGCAGCGTTGATTGGCAGGGGGCGGGGAATGAGCAGTTCTTC. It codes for CSVDWQGAGNEQFF.

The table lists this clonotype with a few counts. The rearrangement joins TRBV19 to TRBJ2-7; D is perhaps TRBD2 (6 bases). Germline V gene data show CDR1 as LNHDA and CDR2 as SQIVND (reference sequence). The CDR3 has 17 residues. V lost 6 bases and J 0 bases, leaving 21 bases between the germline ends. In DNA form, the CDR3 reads TGTGCCAGTAGCCCCGAGTGGGCGGTCGGGGGCTCCTACGAGCAGTACTTC. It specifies CASSPEWAVGGSYEQYF. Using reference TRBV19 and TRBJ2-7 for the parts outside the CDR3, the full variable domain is DGGITQSPKYLFRKEGQNVTLSCEQNLNHDAMYWYRQDPGQGLRLIYYSQIVNDFQKGDIAEGYSVSREKKESFPLTVTSAQKNPTAFYLCASSPEWAVGGSYEQYFGPGTRLTVT.

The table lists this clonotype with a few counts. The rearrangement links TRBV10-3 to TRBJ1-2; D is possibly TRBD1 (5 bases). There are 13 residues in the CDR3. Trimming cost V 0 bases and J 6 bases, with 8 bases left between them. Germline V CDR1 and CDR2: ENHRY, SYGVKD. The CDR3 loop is CAISESQGNGYTF. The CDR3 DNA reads TGTGCCATCAGTGAGTCGCAGGGTAATGGCTACACCTTC.